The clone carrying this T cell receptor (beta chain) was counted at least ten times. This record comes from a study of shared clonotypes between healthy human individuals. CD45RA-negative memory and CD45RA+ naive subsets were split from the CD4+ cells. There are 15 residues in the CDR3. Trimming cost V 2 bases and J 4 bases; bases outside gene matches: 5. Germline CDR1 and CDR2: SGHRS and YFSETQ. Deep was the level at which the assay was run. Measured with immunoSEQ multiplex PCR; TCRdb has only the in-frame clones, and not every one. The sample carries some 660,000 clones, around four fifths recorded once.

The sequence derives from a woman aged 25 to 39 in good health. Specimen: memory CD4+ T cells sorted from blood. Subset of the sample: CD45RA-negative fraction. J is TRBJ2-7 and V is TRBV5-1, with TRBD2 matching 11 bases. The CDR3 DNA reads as TGCGCCAGCAGCTTAGGACTAGCGGGCGCTTACGAGCAGTACTTC. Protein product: CASSLGLAGAYEQYF.